One sample yielded the 20 T cell receptor beta chains listed below, sequenced in a study of blood T cell repertoires in COVID-19. The table came from immunoSEQ multiplex PCR; TCRdb's copy has only in-frame clones and leaves some out. The sample holds roughly 70,000 clones; over 70% are singletons and the top ten take over 20%. The sequenced material came from peripheral blood. The receptors here all came from a man between 60 and 75 years old with acute or convalescent COVID-19.

V and J are TRBV4-2 and TRBJ2-5; D call uncertain. Germline V lookup: CDR1 LGHNA, CDR2 YNFKEQ. The length of the CDR3 is 15 residues. V shed 1 base and J shed 0 bases, with 9 bases lying between them. Here the CDR3 reads CASSQVGTDQETQYF. CDR3 bases: TGTGCCAGCAGCCAAGTCGGCACAGACCAAGAGACCCAGTACTTC.

The chain carries TRBV6-5 and TRBJ2-1, with 13 bases identical to TRBD2. The germline gives CDR1 MNHEY, CDR2 SVGAGI. CDR3 length: 15 residues. Trimming at V came to 6 bases and at J to 4 bases, leaving 3 bases not matched to a gene. The CDR3 region has the DNA TGTGCCAGCAGCCTGACTAGCGGGAGGTACAATGAGCAGTTCTTC. This translates into CASSLTSGRYNEQFF.

The chain has TRBV5-4 and TRBJ2-2; D might be TRBD2 (5 bases). Looked up from germline, CDR1 is SGHNT and CDR2 is YYREEE (reference sequence). CDR3 length: 15 residues. The ends were cut back, 0 bases at V and 2 bases at J, with 8 bases in the middle. Here the CDR3 DNA reads TGTGCCAGCAGCTTGGGCCGGGAAAACACCGGGGAGCTGTTTTTT. Amino acids: CASSLGRENTGELFF. The full variable domain, with the rest looked up from reference TRBV5-4 and TRBJ2-2, is ETGVTQSPTHLIKTRGQQVTLRCSSQSGHNTVSWYQQALGQGPQFIFQYYREEENGRGNFPPRFSGLQFPNYSSELNVNALELDDSALYLCASSLGRENTGELFFGEGSRLTVL.

This clone has a single count. This chain joins TRBV5-1 and TRBJ2-7, with D perhaps TRBD1 (6 bases). Germline CDR1 SGHRS, CDR2 YFSETQ. This CDR3 spans 13 amino acids. The germline V and J ends were trimmed by 4 bases and 6 bases, with 14 bases remaining between them. The DNA of the CDR3 is TGCGCCAGCAGCGTCCTGACAGGTGGCGAGCAGTACGTC. Protein product: CASSVLTGGEQYV.

This chain joins TRBV28 and TRBJ2-3; no clear D. Germline CDR1 is MDHEN and CDR2 is SYDVKM. The V and J ends lost 4 bases and 0 bases respectively, with 11 bases between them. The CDR3 loop spans 15 amino acids. CDR3 in amino acids: CASSSSYTSTDTQYF. CDR3 nucleotide sequence: TGTGCCAGCAGTTCATCCTATACTAGCACAGATACGCAGTATTTT.

The V and J genes are TRBV3-1 (or the pseudogene TRBV3-2) and TRBJ2-1, with 10 bases fitting TRBD1. The CDR3 covers 15 residues. J gave up 2 bases and V 4 bases, and 2 bases lay outside the gene matches. From germline, CDR1 is LGHDT and CDR2 YNNKEL (reference sequence). The CDR3: CASSRGTGAYNEQFF. In DNA, the CDR3 is TGTGCCAGCAGCCGAGGGACAGGGGCCTACAATGAGCAGTTCTTC.

CDR3 loop: CASSFGGNRGGNEQFF. The CDR3 DNA follows: TGTGCCAGCAGCTTTGGTGGGAACAGGGGGGGCAATGAGCAGTTCTTC. V usage is TRBV11-3 and J usage is TRBJ2-1; D perhaps matches TRBD1 (8 bases). CDR1 and CDR2 (germline): SGHNT, YENEEA. V lost 3 bases, J lost 6 bases, and 18 bases lay in between. There are 16 residues in the CDR3.

On this clone: Compared with germline, one end of the junction differs, possibly owing to a read error. The V and J genes are TRBV7-3 and TRBJ2-5; 8 bases fit TRBD2. The length of the CDR3 is 14 residues. CDR1 and CDR2 from the germline V gene are SGHTA and FQGTGA. The CDR3 loop is CASSLVAGGPSLHF. For the CDR3, the DNA is TGTGCCAGCAGCTTAGTGGCGGGGGGCCCCTCGTTGCACTTC.

The genes are TRBV11-2 and TRBJ2-7; 8 bases match TRBD2. Germline CDR1 SGHAT, CDR2 FQNNGV. The J segment lost 6 bases and the V segment lost 4 bases, leaving 11 bases of the junction unmatched. The CDR3 has 15 residues. The DNA for the CDR3 is TGTGCCAGCAGCTCCACGGGGGGGTTCCGGGGCGAGCAGTACTTC. Its protein is CASSSTGGFRGEQYF.

The gene calls are TRBV5-1 and TRBJ1-1, with 9 bases that match TRBD1. V shed 4 bases, J shed 0 bases, and the junction held 16 bases outside the gene matches. CDR3 length equals 19 residues. Germline values: CDR1 SGHRS, CDR2 YFSETQ. CDR3 nucleotides: TGCGCCAGCAGCCAACTCGCGTCCATGACAGGGGGAATGAACACTGAAGCTTTCTTT. It specifies CASSQLASMTGGMNTEAFF.

The chain uses TRBV2 and TRBJ1-2; no reliable D call. This CDR3 spans 13 amino acids. Germline values: CDR1 SNHLY, CDR2 FYNNEI. The V gene lost 5 bases and the J gene lost 2 bases, with 9 bases spanning the gap. The CDR3 bases are TGTGCCAGCAGTCCAGCGGGAAACTATGGCTACACCTTC. This encodes CASSPAGNYGYTF.

The chain links TRBV12-5 to TRBJ2-7; 10 bases map to TRBD1. This CDR3 is 15 amino acids long. Germline-derived CDR1 and CDR2 are LGHNT and FRNRAP. Trimming took 5 bases from V and 3 from J; bases not matched to a gene: 7. CDR3 region: CASGLSGTGDYEQYF. CDR3 in DNA: TGTGCTAGTGGTCTGTCCGGGACAGGGGACTACGAGCAGTACTTC.

This clone was detected only once. The J gene is TRBJ1-6, the V gene TRBV5-4; TRBD1 agrees at 9 bases. V was clipped by 4 bases and J by 7 bases; unmatched bases: 9. Germline-derived CDR1 and CDR2 are SGHNT and YYREEE (reference sequence). The CDR3 contains 16 residues. In nucleotides, the CDR3 is TGTGCCAGCAGCCCAACCGGGACAGGGCGAAATTCACCCCTCCACTTT. Translating gives CASSPTGTGRNSPLHF. The entire variable domain, with the rest obtained from reference TRBV5-4 and TRBJ1-6, is as follows: ETGVTQSPTHLIKTRGQQVTLRCSSQSGHNTVSWYQQALGQGPQFIFQYYREEENGRGNFPPRFSGLQFPNYSSELNVNALELDDSALYLCASSPTGTGRNSPLHFGNGTRLTVT.

The rearrangement uses TRBV4-1 and TRBJ1-2; D perhaps matches TRBD1 (5 bases). This CDR3 contains 13 residues. Per germline, CDR1 MGHRA and CDR2 YSYEKL. The V end was cut by 3 bases, the J end by 6 bases, with 11 bases between. The CDR3 sequence is CASSQRQTDGYTF. The CDR3 DNA reads as TGCGCCAGCAGCCAGAGACAGACAGATGGCTACACCTTC.

The chain carries TRBV19 and TRBJ2-3; TRBD2 aligns across 7 bases. Germline V lookup: CDR1 LNHDA, CDR2 SQIVND (reference sequence). There are 15 residues in the CDR3. Trimming removed 10 bases from V and 2 bases from J; junction bases left unmatched: 12. The CDR3 DNA follows: TGTGCCACTGCAGGGACTAAGTTCCCCACAGATACGCAGTATTTT. Protein product: CATAGTKFPTDTQYF.

The chain employs TRBV29-1 and TRBJ2-3; 7 bases are a match to TRBD1. V dropped 2 bases and J dropped 2; count of bases not matched to a gene: 4. This CDR3 contains 14 residues. Germline CDR1 reads SQVTM; CDR2 reads ANQGSEA. CDR3 sequence: CSVERDSLTDTQYF. CDR3 in DNA: TGCAGCGTTGAACGGGACAGCCTCACAGATACGCAGTATTTT.

This clone was seen a few times. Here the CDR3 reads CASSLTGGPTYEQYF. CDR3 nucleotides: TGTGCCAGCAGCCTCACGGGGGGCCCAACCTACGAGCAGTACTTC. V gene TRBV7-8 combines with J gene TRBJ2-7, with D possibly being TRBD2 (7 bases). Germline V gene sequence: CDR1 SGHVS, CDR2 FQNEAQ. CDR3 size: 15 residues. V was clipped by 5 bases and J by 2 bases, with 16 bases between them.

This clone was detected a few times. This chain connects TRBV5-1 to TRBJ1-6; a possible D gene is TRBD1 (6 bases). The V and J ends lost 1 base and 5 bases respectively, with 13 bases between them. The CDR3 is 16 amino acids. The V gene's germline CDR1 is SGHRS and CDR2 YFSETQ. CDR3 amino acids: CASSLSGASDNSPLHF. The CDR3 DNA reads TGCGCCAGCAGCTTGTCAGGGGCCAGTGATAATTCACCCCTCCACTTT.

CDR3 protein: CATSAQTGEQETQYF. As DNA, the CDR3 is TGTGCCACCAGTGCCCAGACAGGGGAACAAGAGACCCAGTACTTC. The V gene is TRBV24-1, the J gene TRBJ2-5; 8 nucleotides align to TRBD1. Germline assignment: CDR1 KGHDR and CDR2 SFDVKD. The length of the CDR3 is 15 residues. The J segment lost 2 bases and the V segment lost 5 bases, leaving 6 bases of the junction unmatched.

The chain uses TRBV30 and TRBJ2-3; a weak D match, TRBD2 (5 bases). This CDR3 has 13 amino acids. Trimming removed 2 bases at V and 5 bases at J, with 11 bases between. The germline CDR1 and CDR2 sequences are GTSNPN and SVGIG (reference sequence). CDR3 residues: CAWSLLVGDTQYF. CDR3 nucleotide sequence: TGTGCCTGGAGTCTACTAGTTGGAGATACGCAGTATTTT.